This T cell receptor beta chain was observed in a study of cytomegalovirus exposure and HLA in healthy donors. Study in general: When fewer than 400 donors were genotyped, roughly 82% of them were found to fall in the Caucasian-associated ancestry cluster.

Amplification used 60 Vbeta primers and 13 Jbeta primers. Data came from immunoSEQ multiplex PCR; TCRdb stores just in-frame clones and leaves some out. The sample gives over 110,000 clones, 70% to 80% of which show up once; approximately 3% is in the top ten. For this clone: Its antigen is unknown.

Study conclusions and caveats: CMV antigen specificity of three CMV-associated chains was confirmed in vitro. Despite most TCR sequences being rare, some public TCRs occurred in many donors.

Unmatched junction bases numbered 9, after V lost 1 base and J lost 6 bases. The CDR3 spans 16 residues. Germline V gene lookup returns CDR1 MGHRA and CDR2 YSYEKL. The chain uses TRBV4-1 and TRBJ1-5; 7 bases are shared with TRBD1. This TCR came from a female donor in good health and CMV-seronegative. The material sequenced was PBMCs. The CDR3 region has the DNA TGCGCCAGCAGCCAAGGGGCCAGGGGGAAGGGTCAGCCCCAGCATTTT. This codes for CASSQGARGKGQPQHF.